This TCR beta chain is drawn from a study of T-cell reconstitution after alpha-beta-depleted transplantation in children. Study observations and caveats: It was surviving recipient T cells and thymic progenitors that gave some patients high TCRbeta diversity at day 60. Diversity and T-cell counts at one year after transplant derived mostly from new T cells.

The authors prepared the TCRbeta library with unique molecular identifiers. TCRdb re-called the PCR reads with MiXCR, one entry per CDR3 protein. Of 200,000 or so distinct CDR3 sequences in the sample, around 5.9% were seen once. The V segment lost 2 bases and the J segment 0 bases; nucleotides outside the gene matches: 10. The CDR3 totals 20 residues. CDR1 is MNHEY, CDR2 SMNVEV, per germline (reference sequence). This clonotype occurred many times. Its target is unknown. This chain links TRBV27 with TRBJ2-3; 14 bases agree with TRBD2. The receptor was derived from a girl under three years old with combined immunodeficiency, due to receive a stem cell transplant. Source: PBMCs, taken before TCRalphabeta/CD19-depleted stem cell transplant. The CDR3 loop is CASSLGPGLAGVGSTDTQYF. The CDR3 nucleotides are TGTGCCAGCAGTTTAGGGCCGGGACTAGCGGGAGTCGGGAGCACAGATACGCAGTATTTT.